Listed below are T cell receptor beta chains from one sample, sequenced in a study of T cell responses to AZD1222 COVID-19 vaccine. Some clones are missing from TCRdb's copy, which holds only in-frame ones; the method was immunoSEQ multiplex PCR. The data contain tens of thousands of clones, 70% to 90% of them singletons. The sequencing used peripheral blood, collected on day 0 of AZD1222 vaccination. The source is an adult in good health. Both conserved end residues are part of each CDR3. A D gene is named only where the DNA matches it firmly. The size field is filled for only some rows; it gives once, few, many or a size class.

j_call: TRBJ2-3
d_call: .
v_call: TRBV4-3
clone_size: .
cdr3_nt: TGCGCCAGCAGCCAAGATGACGGGATCGGGGCAGATACGCAGTATTTT
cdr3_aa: CASSQDDGIGADTQYF

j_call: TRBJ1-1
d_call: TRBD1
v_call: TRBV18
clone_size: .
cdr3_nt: TGTGCCAGCTCACCTGACAGGGCTGAAGCTTTCTTT
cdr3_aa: CASSPDRAEAFF

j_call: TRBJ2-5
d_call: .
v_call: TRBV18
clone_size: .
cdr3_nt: TGTGCCAGCTCACCAGATTCGACATCAGAGACCCAGTACTTC
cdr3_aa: CASSPDSTSETQYF

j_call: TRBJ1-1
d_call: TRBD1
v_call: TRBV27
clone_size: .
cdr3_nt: TGTGCCAGCAGTTTAACCCCCGACAGGGTAAACACTGAAGCTTTCTTT
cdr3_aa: CASSLTPDRVNTEAFF

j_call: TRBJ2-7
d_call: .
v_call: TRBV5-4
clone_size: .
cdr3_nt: TGTGCCAGCAGTTGGGGCCCCGGAGTAAACGAGCAGTACTTC
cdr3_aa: CASSWGPGVNEQYF

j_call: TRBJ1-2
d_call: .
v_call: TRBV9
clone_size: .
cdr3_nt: TGTGCCAGCAGCGTAGCCACTAACTATGGCTACACCTTC
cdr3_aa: CASSVATNYGYTF

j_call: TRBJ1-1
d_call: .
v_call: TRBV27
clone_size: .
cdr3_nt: TGTGCCAGCAGTGAGGGTCACGCTGAAGCTTTCTTT
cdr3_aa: CASSEGHAEAFF

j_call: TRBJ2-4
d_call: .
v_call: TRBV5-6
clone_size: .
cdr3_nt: TGTGCCAGCAGCTTCTTTCACCTAAACATTCAGTACTTC
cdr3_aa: CASSFFHLNIQYF

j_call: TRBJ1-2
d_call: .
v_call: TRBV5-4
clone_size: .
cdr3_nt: TGTGCCAGCAGCTCATCCGGGGGGTGGATCTATGGCTACACCTTC
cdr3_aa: CASSSSGGWIYGYTF

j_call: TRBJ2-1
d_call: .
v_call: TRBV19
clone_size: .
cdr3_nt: TGTGCCAGTAGTATATCTGGGGGCCCCTACAATGAGCAGTTCTTC
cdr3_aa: CASSISGGPYNEQFF

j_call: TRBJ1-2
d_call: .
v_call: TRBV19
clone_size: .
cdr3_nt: TGTGCCAGTAGTATCGGGAGCCGGGGCGGCTACACCTTC
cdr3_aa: CASSIGSRGGYTF

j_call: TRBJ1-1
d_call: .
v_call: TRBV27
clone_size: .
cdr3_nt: TGTGCCAGCAGCTATGGGAGTGGTCGGACTGAAGCTTTCTTT
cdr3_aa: CASSYGSGRTEAFF

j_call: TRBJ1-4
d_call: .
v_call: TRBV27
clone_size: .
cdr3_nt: TGTGCCAGCAGTCCAACGGCGGGGAGAGGGGTAACTAATGAAAAACTGTTTTTT
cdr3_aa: CASSPTAGRGVTNEKLFF

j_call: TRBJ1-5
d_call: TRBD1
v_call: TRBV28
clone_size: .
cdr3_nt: TGTGCCAGCAGTTCGCGACAGGGTGCGAGCAATCAGCCCCAGCATTTT
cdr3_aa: CASSSRQGASNQPQHF

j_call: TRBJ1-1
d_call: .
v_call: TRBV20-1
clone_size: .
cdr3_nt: TGCAGTGCTAAAATCACCACTGAAGCTTTCTTT
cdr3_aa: CSAKITTEAFF

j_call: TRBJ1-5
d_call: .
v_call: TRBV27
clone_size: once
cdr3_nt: TGTGCCAGCAGTTTACGTCAGGGGAGAGGACAGCCCCAGCATTTT
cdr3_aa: CASSLRQGRGQPQHF

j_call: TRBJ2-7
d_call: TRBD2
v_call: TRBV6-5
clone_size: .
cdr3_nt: TGTGCCAGCAGTTACGGTACTAGCGGGAGTCGCGAGCAGTACTTC
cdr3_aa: CASSYGTSGSREQYF

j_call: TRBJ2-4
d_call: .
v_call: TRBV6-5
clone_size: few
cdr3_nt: TGTGCCAGCAGGGCGCTATATAGCGGAGAAAACATTCAGTACTTC
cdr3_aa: CASRALYSGENIQYF

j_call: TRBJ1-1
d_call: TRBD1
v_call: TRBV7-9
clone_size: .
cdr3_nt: TGTGCCAGCAGCAAAATCACAGGGGAAACTGAAGCTTTCTTT
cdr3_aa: CASSKITGETEAFF

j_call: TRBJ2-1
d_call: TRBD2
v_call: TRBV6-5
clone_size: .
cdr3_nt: TGTGCCAGCAGCCCCGGGGGGGGAACCTACAATGAGCAGTTCTTC
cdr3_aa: CASSPGGGTYNEQFF

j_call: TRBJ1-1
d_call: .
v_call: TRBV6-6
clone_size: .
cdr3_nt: TGTGCCAGCAGTCAAACCCGGGGGAACACTGAAGCTTTCTTT
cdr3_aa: CASSQTRGNTEAFF

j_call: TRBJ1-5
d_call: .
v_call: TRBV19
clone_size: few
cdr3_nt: TGTGCCAGTTGCCCCAGGGTGGGGGGGCCCCAGCATTTT
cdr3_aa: CASCPRVGGPQHF

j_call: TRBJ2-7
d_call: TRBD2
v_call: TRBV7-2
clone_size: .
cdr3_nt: TGTGCCAGCAGCTTTAAAGGACTAGCGGCCTACGAGCAGTACTTC
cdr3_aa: CASSFKGLAAYEQYF

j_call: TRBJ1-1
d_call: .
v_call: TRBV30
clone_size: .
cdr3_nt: TGTGCCTGGAGTCCCAATGTACACACTGAAGCTTTCTTT
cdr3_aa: CAWSPNVHTEAFF

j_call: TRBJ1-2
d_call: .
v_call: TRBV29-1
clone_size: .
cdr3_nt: TGCAGCGTTGGGCGACAGAATAACTATGGCTACACCTTC
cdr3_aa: CSVGRQNNYGYTF

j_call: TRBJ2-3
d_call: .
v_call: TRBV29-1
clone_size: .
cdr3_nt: TGCAGCGTTGTCGGGGACACAGATACGCAGTATTTT
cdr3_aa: CSVVGDTDTQYF